This T cell receptor (beta chain) derives from a study of Graves' ophthalmopathy and Graves' hyperthyroidism. Study-wide points: A 13-signature model separated ophthalmopathy from stable hyperthyroidism, reaching about 91% sensitivity and less than 83% specificity cross-validated. Most expanded clonotypes in thyroid above 0.001 frequency also showed up in blood.

Of note for this clonotype: The antigen is not known.

The TCR beta CDR3 regions underwent amplification from RNA transcripts. RT-PCR with HTBI primers came first, then second-round multiplex PCR. MiXCR was run by TCRdb on the multiplex PCR reads, yielding one entry per CDR3 protein. The sample shows 650,000 to 900,000 distinct CDR3 sequences, about 44% of them seen only once. Input material: peripheral blood. This TCR derives from an adult man with Graves' ophthalmopathy.

DNA of the CDR3: TGCAGCGTGATACTCGGAGATACGCAGTATTTT. Its translation is CSVILGDTQYF. This chain uses TRBV29-1 with TRBJ2-3; D not certain. V lost 6 bases and J 5 bases, leaving 9 bases between the germline ends. Germline CDR1 is SQVTM and CDR2 is ANQGSEA. The CDR3 is 11 amino acids.